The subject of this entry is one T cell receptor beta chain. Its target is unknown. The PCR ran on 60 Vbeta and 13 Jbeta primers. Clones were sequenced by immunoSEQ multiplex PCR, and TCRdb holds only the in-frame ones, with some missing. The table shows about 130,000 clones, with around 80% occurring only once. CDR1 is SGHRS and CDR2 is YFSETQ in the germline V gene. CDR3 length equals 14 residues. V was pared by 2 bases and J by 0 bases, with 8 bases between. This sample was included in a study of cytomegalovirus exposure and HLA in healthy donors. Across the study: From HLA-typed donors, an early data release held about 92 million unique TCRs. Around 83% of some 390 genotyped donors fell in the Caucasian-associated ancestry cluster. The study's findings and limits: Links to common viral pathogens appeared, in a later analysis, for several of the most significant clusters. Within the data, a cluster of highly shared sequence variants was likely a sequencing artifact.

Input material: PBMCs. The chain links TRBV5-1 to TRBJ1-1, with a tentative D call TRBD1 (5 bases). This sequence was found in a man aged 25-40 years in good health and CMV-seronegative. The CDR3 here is CASSLGAMNTEAFF. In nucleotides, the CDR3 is TGCGCCAGCAGCTTAGGGGCTATGAACACTGAAGCTTTCTTT.